These T cell receptor beta chains were read from a single sample in a study of cytomegalovirus exposure and HLA in healthy donors. Only in-frame clones appear in the TCRdb table, and some are missing; sequencing was by immunoSEQ multiplex PCR. The sample lists tens of thousands of clones, 81% occurring once. The material sequenced was PBMCs. The origin of the receptors is a man aged 50-59 years in good health and CMV-seronegative. Both conserved end residues are part of each CDR3. Fields, in order: D gene, clone size, J gene, V gene, CDR3 protein, CDR3 DNA. The D gene is left open where the match is weak. Clone sizes are given selectively: once, few, many, or a class where the clone is expanded.

D gene: TRBD1
clone size: NA
J gene: TRBJ2-3
V gene: TRBV6-6
CDR3 protein: CASSPSVGQGRDTQYF
CDR3 DNA: TGTGCCAGCAGCCCGTCGGTGGGACAGGGGAGAGATACGCAGTATTTT

D gene: TRBD2
clone size: NA
J gene: TRBJ2-3
V gene: TRBV7-2
CDR3 protein: CASTGLAGGPDTQYF
CDR3 DNA: TGTGCCAGCACCGGACTAGCGGGAGGGCCAGATACGCAGTATTTT

D gene: NA
clone size: NA
J gene: TRBJ2-7
V gene: TRBV10-3
CDR3 protein: CAIISTVLMDHEQYF
CDR3 DNA: TGTGCCATAATTTCGACAGTTCTCATGGACCACGAGCAGTACTTC

D gene: TRBD1
clone size: NA
J gene: TRBJ2-7
V gene: TRBV7-9
CDR3 protein: CASSLAVTGAYEQYF
CDR3 DNA: TGTGCCAGCAGCTTAGCGGTGACAGGGGCCTACGAGCAGTACTTC

D gene: TRBD2
clone size: few
J gene: TRBJ2-3
V gene: TRBV11-3
CDR3 protein: CASSSSGGATDTQYF
CDR3 DNA: TGTGCCAGCAGTTCGAGCGGGGGGGCCACAGATACGCAGTATTTT

D gene: NA
clone size: NA
J gene: TRBJ2-5
V gene: TRBV27
CDR3 protein: CATGRLQETQYF
CDR3 DNA: TGTGCCACCGGTAGACTGCAAGAGACCCAGTACTTC

D gene: TRBD1
clone size: NA
J gene: TRBJ2-2
V gene: TRBV6-5
CDR3 protein: CASSDGTGGWVLFF
CDR3 DNA: TGTGCCAGCAGTGACGGGACAGGGGGCTGGGTGCTGTTTTTT

D gene: NA
clone size: NA
J gene: TRBJ2-7
V gene: TRBV4-3
CDR3 protein: CASSQGGGYEQYF
CDR3 DNA: TGCGCCAGCAGCCAAGGAGGGGGCTACGAGCAGTACTTC

D gene: NA
clone size: NA
J gene: TRBJ2-5
V gene: TRBV5-1
CDR3 protein: CASSAGTPGETQYF
CDR3 DNA: TGCGCCAGCAGCGCCGGGACTCCGGGAGAGACCCAGTACTTC

D gene: TRBD1
clone size: few
J gene: TRBJ1-5
V gene: TRBV27
CDR3 protein: CASSRTTGEQPQHF
CDR3 DNA: TGTGCCAGCAGCCGTACAACAGGGGAACAGCCCCAGCATTTT

D gene: NA
clone size: NA
J gene: TRBJ2-7
V gene: TRBV5-8
CDR3 protein: CASSLSGLSYEQYF
CDR3 DNA: TGTGCCAGCAGCTTGTCGGGACTGAGCTACGAGCAGTACTTC

D gene: NA
clone size: few
J gene: TRBJ1-2
V gene: TRBV7-9
CDR3 protein: CSSSPTTGGISAGYTF
CDR3 DNA: TGTTCCAGCAGCCCAACTACCGGGGGGATTAGCGCCGGCTACACCTTC

D gene: TRBD1
clone size: once
J gene: TRBJ2-1
V gene: TRBV5-1
CDR3 protein: CASSLEGGQGMNEQFF
CDR3 DNA: TGCGCCAGCAGCTTGGAGGGGGGACAGGGTATGAATGAGCAGTTCTTC

D gene: NA
clone size: few
J gene: TRBJ2-6
V gene: TRBV14
CDR3 protein: CASSRSANVLTF
CDR3 DNA: TGTGCCAGCAGCCGTAGCGCCAACGTCCTGACTTTC

D gene: NA
clone size: NA
J gene: TRBJ2-1
V gene: TRBV19
CDR3 protein: CASRVRVESYNEQFF
CDR3 DNA: TGTGCCAGTCGAGTCAGGGTTGAGTCCTACAATGAGCAGTTCTTC

D gene: TRBD1
clone size: few
J gene: TRBJ1-5
V gene: TRBV19
CDR3 protein: CASRPTGGHQPQHF
CDR3 DNA: TGTGCCAGTAGACCCACAGGGGGACATCAGCCCCAGCATTTT

D gene: NA
clone size: medium-sized
J gene: TRBJ2-7
V gene: TRBV10-2
CDR3 protein: CASSPRVVWYEQYF
CDR3 DNA: TGCGCCAGCAGCCCGAGGGTGGTATGGTACGAGCAGTACTTC

D gene: TRBD1
clone size: NA
J gene: TRBJ1-2
V gene: TRBV4-2
CDR3 protein: CASSQTGTGDDGYTF
CDR3 DNA: TGTGCCAGCAGCCAAACCGGGACAGGGGATGATGGCTACACCTTC

D gene: NA
clone size: NA
J gene: TRBJ2-6
V gene: TRBV28
CDR3 protein: CASSLSRAGANVLTF
CDR3 DNA: TGTGCCAGCAGTTTGTCGAGGGCTGGGGCCAACGTCCTGACTTTC

D gene: NA
clone size: NA
J gene: TRBJ2-7
V gene: TRBV4-1
CDR3 protein: CASSQVGARQYF
CDR3 DNA: TGCGCCAGCAGCCAAGTGGGGGCGCGGCAGTACTTC

D gene: TRBD1
clone size: NA
J gene: TRBJ1-2
V gene: TRBV27
CDR3 protein: CASSRRGLGDGYTF
CDR3 DNA: TGTGCCAGCAGCCGCAGGGGGCTAGGGGATGGCTACACCTTC

D gene: NA
clone size: NA
J gene: TRBJ1-6
V gene: TRBV19
CDR3 protein: CASSKRRGGRNSPLHF
CDR3 DNA: TGTGCCAGTAGTAAGAGGAGGGGGGGTCGGAATTCACCCCTCCACTTT

D gene: TRBD2
clone size: NA
J gene: TRBJ2-1
V gene: TRBV15
CDR3 protein: CATSRVSGSGYNEQFF
CDR3 DNA: TGTGCCACCAGCAGAGTTAGCGGGAGTGGCTACAATGAGCAGTTCTTC

D gene: NA
clone size: once
J gene: TRBJ1-1
V gene: TRBV19
CDR3 protein: CASSIGEWEKAFF
CDR3 DNA: TGTGCCAGTAGTATAGGGGAGTGGGAGAAAGCTTTCTTT

D gene: NA
clone size: NA
J gene: TRBJ1-1
V gene: TRBV11-2
CDR3 protein: CASSFARLGNTEAFF
CDR3 DNA: TGTGCCAGCAGCTTCGCCAGGCTCGGGAACACTGAAGCTTTCTTT

D gene: NA
clone size: NA
J gene: TRBJ1-6
V gene: TRBV12-5
CDR3 protein: CASGLSQNSPLHF
CDR3 DNA: TGTGCTAGTGGTCTTAGCCAGAATTCACCCCTCCACTTT

D gene: NA
clone size: NA
J gene: TRBJ1-2
V gene: TRBV4-1
CDR3 protein: CASSQDPGRRGYTF
CDR3 DNA: TGCGCCAGCAGCCAAGATCCGGGGAGAAGGGGCTACACCTTC

D gene: NA
clone size: NA
J gene: TRBJ2-5
V gene: TRBV4-1
CDR3 protein: CASSRIPTAKQETQYF
CDR3 DNA: TGCGCCAGCAGCCGCATCCCGACAGCGAAACAAGAGACCCAGTACTTC

D gene: TRBD1
clone size: NA
J gene: TRBJ2-4
V gene: TRBV29-1
CDR3 protein: CSVDGQGADIQYF
CDR3 DNA: TGCAGCGTTGACGGACAGGGGGCGGACATTCAGTACTTC

D gene: NA
clone size: once
J gene: TRBJ1-2
V gene: TRBV29-1
CDR3 protein: CSVARGGRGYTF
CDR3 DNA: TGCAGCGTTGCGCGGGGAGGTAGAGGCTACACCTTC

D gene: TRBD1
clone size: NA
J gene: TRBJ2-3
V gene: TRBV18
CDR3 protein: CASSPPGRGPADTQYF
CDR3 DNA: TGTGCCAGCTCACCACCGGGCAGGGGGCCAGCAGATACGCAGTATTTT

D gene: TRBD1
clone size: once
J gene: TRBJ2-1
V gene: TRBV5-1
CDR3 protein: CASRAGGQGGNEQFF
CDR3 DNA: TGCGCCAGCAGGGCTGGGGGACAGGGGGGCAATGAGCAGTTCTTC

D gene: TRBD1
clone size: once
J gene: TRBJ1-2
V gene: TRBV7-9
CDR3 protein: CASSFSTGEGYTF
CDR3 DNA: TGTGCCAGCAGCTTTTCGACAGGGGAGGGCTACACCTTC

D gene: TRBD2
clone size: NA
J gene: TRBJ2-1
V gene: TRBV4-1
CDR3 protein: CASSQASTSGIVYEQFF
CDR3 DNA: TGCGCCAGCAGCCAAGCCTCGACCAGCGGGATTGTCTATGAGCAGTTCTTC

D gene: NA
clone size: NA
J gene: TRBJ2-5
V gene: TRBV7-7
CDR3 protein: CASSLTIGGQETQYF
CDR3 DNA: TGTGCTAGCAGCTTAACAATCGGGGGACAAGAGACCCAGTACTTC